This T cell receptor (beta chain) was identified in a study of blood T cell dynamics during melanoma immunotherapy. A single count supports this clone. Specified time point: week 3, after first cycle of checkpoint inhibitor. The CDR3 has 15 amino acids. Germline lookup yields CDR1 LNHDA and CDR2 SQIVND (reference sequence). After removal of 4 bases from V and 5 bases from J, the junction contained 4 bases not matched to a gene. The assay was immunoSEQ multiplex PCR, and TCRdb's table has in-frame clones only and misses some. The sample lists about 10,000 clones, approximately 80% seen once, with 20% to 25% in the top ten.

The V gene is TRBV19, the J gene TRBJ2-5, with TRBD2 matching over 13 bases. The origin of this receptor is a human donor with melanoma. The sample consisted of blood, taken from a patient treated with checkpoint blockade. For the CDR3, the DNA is TGTGCCAGTAGTAGGACTAGCGGGAGTAAGGAGACCCAGTACTTC. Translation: CASSRTSGSKETQYF.